One T cell receptor beta chain is described in this entry. Its target is unknown. Naive CD8+ T cells were CD45RO-CCR7+CD27+CD95-. The study made its TRB cDNA libraries by 5' RACE, adding UMI labels. TCRdb reprocessed the 5' RACE reads and keeps a single row for each CDR3 protein, giving no DNA. Its table lists approximately 83,000 distinct CDR3 sequences. This sample is drawn from a study of CXCR3-negative and CXCR3-positive naive CD8 T cells. Broader study findings: PBMCs showed partially decreased CXCR3 expression after cryopreservation, and most assays used fresh PBMCs. Whereas both naive subsets had comparably high diversity, memory CD8+ cells had much lower diversity.

Germline CDR1 SGHDT, CDR2 YYEEEE. This CDR3 is built from 15 residues. The source of this sequence is a human donor in good health. Some clones in this sample may be carry-over from other donors' samples. The chain has TRBV5-6 and TRBJ2-7; the D call from TCRdb, TRBD1, cannot be confirmed without DNA. The sequenced sample was naive CXCR3- CD8+ T cells from blood. Subset meaning: CD45RO-CCR7+CD27+CD95- naive CD8+ T cells lacking CXCR3 (TNR3-). The CDR3 sequence is CASSQGQVRGIEQYF.